These 22 T cell receptor beta chains came from one sample sequenced in a study of blood T cell repertoires in COVID-19. Using immunoSEQ multiplex PCR, the repertoire was profiled, and TCRdb retains in-frame clones only, with some absent. The top ten clones hold about 2% of a sample with 470,000 or so clones, around nine tenths of them seen once. Sequenced sample: PBMCs or T cells enriched from blood (not recorded which). These receptors were obtained from a woman aged 18-30 years with acute COVID-19.

This clone has just a few counts. The rearrangement links TRBV11-2 to TRBJ1-4; possible D gene TRBD1, 5 bases. The V end was cut by 5 bases, the J end by 7 bases, with 8 bases between. This CDR3 has 12 residues. Germline values: CDR1 SGHAT, CDR2 FQNNGV. The CDR3 DNA is TGTGCCAGCAGCAGGGGCCCTGAAAAACTGTTTTTT. Protein sequence: CASSRGPEKLFF.

V usage is TRBV5-4 and J usage is TRBJ2-7, with TRBD1 matching over 7 bases. The germline CDR1 and CDR2 sequences are SGHNT and YYREEE (reference sequence). With 0 bases clipped from V and 0 bases from J, the junction kept 3 bases outside the gene matches. The CDR3 length is 15 residues. The CDR3 protein is CASSLVGTVSYEQYF. The CDR3 DNA sequence: TGTGCCAGCAGCTTGGTTGGGACAGTCTCCTACGAGCAGTACTTC.

V and J are TRBV7-9 and TRBJ2-7; D possibly corresponds to TRBD2 (6 bases). CDR1 and CDR2 from the germline V gene are SEHNR and FQNEAQ (reference sequence). CDR3 length: 14 residues. The V and J ends lost 5 bases and 4 bases respectively, with 15 bases between them. The CDR3 reads CASSPPGRNYEQYF. CDR3 DNA: TGTGCCAGCAGCCCCCCAGGGAGGAATTACGAGCAGTACTTC.

The V and J genes are TRBV14 and TRBJ1-2; D is uncertain. V shed 1 base and J shed 4 bases, with 10 bases lying between them. The CDR3 runs 14 residues. Germline CDR1 SGHDN, CDR2 FVKESK. CDR3 region: CASSQVPGTYGYTF. The DNA of the CDR3 is TGTGCCAGCAGCCAAGTACCAGGTACCTATGGCTACACCTTC. The variable domain in full, with the rest retrieved from reference TRBV14 and TRBJ1-2, is EAGVTQFPSHSVIEKGQTVTLRCDPISGHDNLYWYRRVMGKEIKFLLHFVKESKQDESGMPNNRFLAERTGGTYSTLKVQPAELEDSGVYFCASSQVPGTYGYTFGSGTRLTVV.

DNA for the CDR3: TGTGCCACCAGCCCAGAGACAATTGGGAGTCAGCCCCAGCATTTT. Its protein is CATSPETIGSQPQHF. The chain has TRBV15 and TRBJ1-5, with D unresolved. This CDR3 has 15 amino acids. The V end was cut by 5 bases, the J end by 6 bases, with 17 bases between. CDR1 LNHNV and CDR2 YYDKDF come from the germline V gene (reference sequence).

The chain links TRBV7-2 to TRBJ1-5, with D maybe TRBD1 (5 bases). The CDR3 length is 17 residues. Trimming stripped 5 bases from V and 4 bases from J, with 21 bases between. CDR1 and CDR2 from the germline V gene are SGHTA and FQGNSA. The CDR3 sequence: CASSPKFGGVGNQPQHF. In nucleotides, the CDR3 is TGTGCCAGCAGCCCCAAATTTGGAGGGGTTGGTAATCAGCCCCAGCATTTT.

This chain joins TRBV6-5 and TRBJ2-3; 9 bases line up with TRBD2. CDR1 and CDR2 (germline): MNHEY, SVGAGI. J lost 7 bases, V lost 8 bases, and 10 bases had no gene match. The CDR3 covers 14 residues. CDR3 in amino acids: CASLRGASGNTQYF. Written as DNA, the CDR3 is TGTGCCAGCCTCCGAGGGGCTAGCGGGAATACGCAGTATTTT.

The V gene is TRBV23-1, the J gene TRBJ1-2; tentatively, D is TRBD1 (6 bases). TRBV23-1 is filed as an ORF, its function uncertain. The CDR3 contains 11 residues. Trimming stripped 7 bases from V and 11 bases from J, with 14 bases between. This CDR3 reads CASKPTGRYTF. Written as DNA, the CDR3 is TGCGCCAGCAAACCGACAGGACGGTACACCTTC.

This sequence joins TRBV13 and TRBJ2-1; D is unclear. Trimming removed 5 bases at V and 11 bases at J, with 10 bases between. There are 11 residues in the CDR3. Germline V gene sequence: CDR1 PRHDT, CDR2 FYEKMQ (reference sequence). The CDR3, as DNA: TGTGCCAGCAGCCGCGGCCCGCAGCAGTTCTTC. It translates to CASSRGPQQFF.

The rearrangement uses TRBV7-2 and TRBJ2-1, with D tentatively TRBD2 (5 bases). Trimming took off 1 base at V and 3 bases at J, with 13 bases between the two ends. The germline V gene encodes CDR1 SGHTA and CDR2 FQGNSA. The CDR3 sequence is 16 residues long. The CDR3 nucleotides are TGTGCCAGCAGCTTAGTAGCTAGCCCAAGCTACAATGAGCAGTTCTTC. Amino acids: CASSLVASPSYNEQFF.

The CDR3 DNA follows: TGTGCCAGCTCACCTCGGGGACAACAAGTGAACACTGAAGCTTTCTTT. It translates to CASSPRGQQVNTEAFF. V gene TRBV18 combines with J gene TRBJ1-1, with D tentatively TRBD1 (6 bases). The CDR3 contains 16 residues. Trimming left V 3 bases short and J 0 bases short, with 14 bases between. Germline V gene data show CDR1 as KGHSH and CDR2 as LQKENI.

This chain uses TRBV29-1 with TRBJ2-7; maybe TRBD2 (6 bases). Germline V gives CDR1 SQVTM, CDR2 ANQGSEA. Trimming removed 4 bases from V and 3 bases from J, with 16 bases in between. CDR3 length: 14 amino acids. The CDR3 nucleotides are TGCAGCGTTGGGGTCGTCGGGGGACTCTACGAGCAGTACTTC. Protein sequence: CSVGVVGGLYEQYF.

This chain links TRBV7-2 with TRBJ2-2; 12 bases match TRBD2. J was trimmed by 7 bases and V by 5 bases; bases with no gene match: 8. The germline V gene has CDR1 SGHTA and CDR2 FQGNSA. The CDR3 consists of 16 residues. CDR3 DNA: TGTGCCAGCAGCCTCGGGACTAGCGGGTTGAACGGGGAGCTGTTTTTT. Translating gives CASSLGTSGLNGELFF.

The CDR3 DNA reads as TGTGCCAGCAGCCCACTAGCGGGAGTTAGGTACGACGAGCAGTACTTC. It encodes CASSPLAGVRYDEQYF. This sequence joins TRBV27 and TRBJ2-7; 11 bases align to TRBD2. Germline V gives CDR1 MNHEY, CDR2 SMNVEV (reference sequence). The V and J ends lost 6 bases and 5 bases, in that order; junction bases with no gene match: 12. The CDR3 extends over 16 amino acids.

This clone was seen more than once but under ten times. The chain uses TRBV7-2 and TRBJ2-1; 7 bases are shared with TRBD2. Trimming took 2 bases from V and 4 from J; bases not matched to a gene: 5. From germline, CDR1 is SGHTA and CDR2 FQGNSA. CDR3 size: 15 residues. CDR3 amino acids: CASSLLAASYNEQFF. The CDR3 nucleotides are TGTGCCAGCAGCTTACTAGCGGCTAGTTACAATGAGCAGTTCTTC.

The chain employs TRBV10-3 and TRBJ2-5, with 7 bases fitting TRBD2. The V gene end was trimmed by 3 bases and the J gene end by 1 base; junction bases not matched to a gene: 5. Germline loops: CDR1 ENHRY, CDR2 SYGVKD. The CDR3 totals 15 residues. Written as DNA, the CDR3 is TGTGCCATCAGTGATAACGGGAGGTCCCAAGAGACCCAGTACTTC. It yields the protein CAISDNGRSQETQYF.

The chain couples TRBV11-2 to TRBJ2-3; TRBD2 aligns across 8 bases. CDR1 is SGHAT and CDR2 is FQNNGV in the germline V gene. V shed 5 bases, J shed 5 bases, and the junction held 6 bases outside the gene matches. This CDR3 has 14 amino acids. This chain's CDR3 is CASSAGLARDTQYF. The CDR3, as DNA: TGTGCCAGCAGCGCAGGACTAGCTAGAGATACGCAGTATTTT.

The rearrangement links TRBV5-1 to TRBJ2-7, with 7 bases identical to TRBD1. Germline trimming cut 1 base from V and 3 bases from J; bases unmatched to any gene: 7. The CDR3 has 15 amino acids. Germline lookup yields CDR1 SGHRS and CDR2 YFSETQ. The CDR3 reads CASSLYGQVNYEQYF. DNA of the CDR3: TGCGCCAGCAGCTTGTATGGACAGGTTAACTACGAGCAGTACTTC.

Only a few counts were recorded for this clone. The chain employs TRBV6-1 and TRBJ1-3; D unclear. The germline V gene encodes CDR1 MNHNS and CDR2 SASEGT. V was pared by 0 bases and J by 0 bases, with 12 bases between. The CDR3 runs 17 residues. This chain's CDR3 is CASSEASPGVSGNTIYF. The CDR3 DNA is TGTGCCAGCAGTGAAGCGAGTCCAGGTGTCTCTGGAAACACCATATATTTT.

The chain uses TRBV6-5 and TRBJ2-7; no definite D call. In germline, CDR1 is MNHEY, CDR2 SVGAGI. CDR3 size: 14 residues. Trimming cost V 6 bases and J 6 bases, with 18 bases left between them. The CDR3 reads CASSLTPLNGEQYF. CDR3 sequence (DNA): TGTGCCAGCAGCCTGACACCACTGAATGGCGAGCAGTACTTC.

The V call is TRBV7-3, the J call TRBJ1-1; no reliable D call. Trimming left V 3 bases short and J 3 bases short, with 8 bases between. Germline V CDR1 and CDR2: SGHTA, FQGTGA. The CDR3 contains 13 residues. CDR3 sequence (DNA): TGTGCCAGCAGCTTTGGCCGGGACACTGAAGCTTTCTTT. Amino acids: CASSFGRDTEAFF.

This clone was picked up one time. The chain links TRBV6-4 to TRBJ2-6, with TRBD1 matching 7 bases. Germline V gene sequence: CDR1 MRHNA, CDR2 SNTAGT. Trimming at V came to 4 bases and at J to 0 bases, leaving 3 bases not matched to a gene. CDR3 size: 16 residues. CDR3 bases: TGTGCCAGCAGTGCGGGACAGTTCTCTGGGGCCAACGTCCTGACTTTC. It encodes CASSAGQFSGANVLTF.